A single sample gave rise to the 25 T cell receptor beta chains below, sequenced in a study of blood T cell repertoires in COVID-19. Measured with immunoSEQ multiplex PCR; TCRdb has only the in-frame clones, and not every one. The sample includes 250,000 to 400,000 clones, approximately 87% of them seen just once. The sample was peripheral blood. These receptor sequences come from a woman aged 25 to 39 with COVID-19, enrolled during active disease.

CDR3 coding DNA: TGCAGTGCCCTACAGGGTGGGAACACTGAAGCTTTCTTT. This gives the protein CSALQGGNTEAFF. This chain connects TRBV29-1 to TRBJ1-1, with D possibly being TRBD1 (6 bases). The CDR3 is made up of 13 amino acids. The germline V gene has CDR1 SQVTM and CDR2 ANQGSEA.

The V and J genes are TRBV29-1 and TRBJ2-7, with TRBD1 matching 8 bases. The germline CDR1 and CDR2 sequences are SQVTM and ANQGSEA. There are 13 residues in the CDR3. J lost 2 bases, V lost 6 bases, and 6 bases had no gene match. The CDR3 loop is CSVQLDRAYEQYF. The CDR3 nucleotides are TGCAGCGTCCAACTGGACAGGGCCTACGAGCAGTACTTC.

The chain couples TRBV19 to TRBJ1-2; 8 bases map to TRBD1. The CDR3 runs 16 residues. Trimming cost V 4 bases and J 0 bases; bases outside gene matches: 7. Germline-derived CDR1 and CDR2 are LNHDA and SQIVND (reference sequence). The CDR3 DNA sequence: TGTGCCAGTAGTACCTTATCGGACAGGGCTAACTATGGCTACACCTTC. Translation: CASSTLSDRANYGYTF.

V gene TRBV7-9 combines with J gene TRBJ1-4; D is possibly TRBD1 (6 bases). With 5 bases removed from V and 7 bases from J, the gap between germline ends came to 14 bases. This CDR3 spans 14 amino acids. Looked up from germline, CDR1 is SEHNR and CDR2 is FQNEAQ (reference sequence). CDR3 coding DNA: TGTGCCAGCAGCCATGGGGGCGATCCTGAAAAACTGTTTTTT. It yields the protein CASSHGGDPEKLFF.

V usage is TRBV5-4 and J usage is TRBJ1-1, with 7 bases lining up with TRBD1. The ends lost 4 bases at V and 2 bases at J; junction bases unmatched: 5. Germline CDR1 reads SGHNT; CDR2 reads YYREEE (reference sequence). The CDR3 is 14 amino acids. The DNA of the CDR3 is TGTGCCAGCAGCATACAGGGGACAAACACTGAAGCTTTCTTT. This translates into CASSIQGTNTEAFF.

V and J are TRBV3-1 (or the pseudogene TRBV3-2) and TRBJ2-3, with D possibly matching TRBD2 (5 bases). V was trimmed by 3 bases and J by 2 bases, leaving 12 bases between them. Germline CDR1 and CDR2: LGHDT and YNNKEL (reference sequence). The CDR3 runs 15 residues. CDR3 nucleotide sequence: TGTGCCAGCAGCCAGACGGGGTCCACCACAGATACGCAGTATTTT. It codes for CASSQTGSTTDTQYF.

The DNA of the CDR3 is TGTGCCAGCAGTTCCCAGGGGGAGAATGAAAAACTGTTTTTT. This encodes CASSSQGENEKLFF. This chain links TRBV25-1 with TRBJ1-4, with 7 nucleotides matching TRBD1. CDR3 length: 14 residues. V shed 5 bases, J shed 5 bases, and the junction held 5 bases outside the gene matches. Germline V lookup: CDR1 MGHDK, CDR2 SYGVNS.

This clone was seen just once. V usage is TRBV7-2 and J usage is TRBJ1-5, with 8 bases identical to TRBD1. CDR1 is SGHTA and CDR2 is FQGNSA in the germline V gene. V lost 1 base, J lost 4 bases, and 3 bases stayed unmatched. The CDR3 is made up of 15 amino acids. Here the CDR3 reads CASSLGTGTNQPQHF. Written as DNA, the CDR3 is TGTGCCAGCAGCTTAGGGACAGGGACAAATCAGCCCCAGCATTTT.

CDR3 amino acids: CASSLTGGDTQYF. The CDR3 bases are TGTGCCAGCAGCCTCACAGGGGGGGATACGCAGTATTTT. The J gene is TRBJ2-3, the V gene TRBV11-3; TRBD1 matches 8 bases. Per the germline V gene, CDR1 is SGHNT and CDR2 is YENEEA. The J segment lost 6 bases and the V segment lost 5 bases, leaving 4 bases of the junction unmatched. CDR3 size: 13 residues.

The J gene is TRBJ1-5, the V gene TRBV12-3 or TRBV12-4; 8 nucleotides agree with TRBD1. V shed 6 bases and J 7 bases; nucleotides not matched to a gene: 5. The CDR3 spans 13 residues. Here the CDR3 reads CASSPDRAQPQHF. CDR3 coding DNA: TGTGCCAGCAGCCCGGACAGGGCACAGCCCCAGCATTTT.

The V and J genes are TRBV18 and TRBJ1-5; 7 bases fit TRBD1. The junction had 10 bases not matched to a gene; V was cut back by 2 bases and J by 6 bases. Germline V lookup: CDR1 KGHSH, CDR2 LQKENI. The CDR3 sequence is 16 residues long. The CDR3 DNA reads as TGTGCCAGCTCACCAAACCAGGGGGGAACGGGTCAGCCCCAGCATTTT. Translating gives CASSPNQGGTGQPQHF.

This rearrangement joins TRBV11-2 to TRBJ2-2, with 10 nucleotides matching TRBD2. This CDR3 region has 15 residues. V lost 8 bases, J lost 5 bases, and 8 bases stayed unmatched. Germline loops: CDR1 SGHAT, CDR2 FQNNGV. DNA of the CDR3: TGTGCCAGCTCGCTAGCGGGAGTTCGGACCGGGGAGCTGTTTTTT. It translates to CASSLAGVRTGELFF.

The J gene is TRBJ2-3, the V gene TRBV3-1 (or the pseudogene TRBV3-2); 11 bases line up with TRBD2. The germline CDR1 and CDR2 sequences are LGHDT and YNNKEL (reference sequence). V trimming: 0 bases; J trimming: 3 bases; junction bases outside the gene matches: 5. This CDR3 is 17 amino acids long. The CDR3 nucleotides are TGTGCCAGCAGCCAAGACACTAGCGGGAGTTGGACAGATACGCAGTATTTT. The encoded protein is CASSQDTSGSWTDTQYF.

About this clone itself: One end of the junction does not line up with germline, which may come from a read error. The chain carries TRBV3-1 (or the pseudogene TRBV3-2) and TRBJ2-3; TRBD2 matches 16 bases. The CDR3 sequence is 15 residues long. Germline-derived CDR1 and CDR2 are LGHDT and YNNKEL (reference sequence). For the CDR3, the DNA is TGTGCCAGCAGCCAAGATCCCGTCGGGACTAGCGGGAGGGATTTT. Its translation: CASSQDPVGTSGRDF.

The CDR3 region has the DNA TGCGCCAGCAGTGAGTCCCAGCGGGAGAAGGGGGACGAGCAGTACTTC. Translation: CASSESQREKGDEQYF. The V and J genes are TRBV10-2 and TRBJ2-7; 8 nucleotides match TRBD2. The CDR3 consists of 16 residues. The junction had 9 bases not matched to a gene; V was cut back by 0 bases and J by 5 bases. The germline V gene has CDR1 WSHSY and CDR2 SAAADI.

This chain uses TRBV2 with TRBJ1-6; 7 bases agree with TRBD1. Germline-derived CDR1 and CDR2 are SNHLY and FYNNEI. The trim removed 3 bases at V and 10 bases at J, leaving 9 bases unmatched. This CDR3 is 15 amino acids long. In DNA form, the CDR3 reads TGTGCCAGCAGTGAGGAAGGGGGCCGGGGATCACCCCTCCACTTT. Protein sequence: CASSEEGGRGSPLHF.

CDR3 residues: CASSKLTSNYGYTF. CDR3 DNA: TGTGCCAGCAGCAAACTAACGAGTAACTATGGCTACACCTTC. The chain is built from TRBV27 and TRBJ1-2; D unresolved. Germline lookup yields CDR1 MNHEY and CDR2 SMNVEV (reference sequence). V was pared by 6 bases and J by 1 base, with 12 bases between. The CDR3 length is 14 residues.

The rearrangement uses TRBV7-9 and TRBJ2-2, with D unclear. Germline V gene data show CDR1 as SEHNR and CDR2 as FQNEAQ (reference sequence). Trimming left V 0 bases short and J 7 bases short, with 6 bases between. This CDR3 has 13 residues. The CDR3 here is CASSLASGGELFF. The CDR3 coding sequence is TGTGCCAGCAGCTTAGCGTCGGGCGGGGAGCTGTTTTTT.

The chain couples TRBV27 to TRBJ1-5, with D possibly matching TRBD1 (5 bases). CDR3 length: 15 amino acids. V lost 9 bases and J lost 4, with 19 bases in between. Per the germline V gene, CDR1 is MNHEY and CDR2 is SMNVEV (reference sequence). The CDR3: CARGRWGVGNQPQHF. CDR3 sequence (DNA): TGTGCCAGAGGCCGGTGGGGGGTCGGGAATCAGCCCCAGCATTTT.

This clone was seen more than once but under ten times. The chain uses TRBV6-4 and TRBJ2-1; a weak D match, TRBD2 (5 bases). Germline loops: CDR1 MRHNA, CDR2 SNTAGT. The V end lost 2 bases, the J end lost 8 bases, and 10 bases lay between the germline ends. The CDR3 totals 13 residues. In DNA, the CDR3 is TGTGCCAGCAGTGACACTAGTTCCGATGAGCAGTTCTTC. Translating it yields CASSDTSSDEQFF.

CDR3 DNA sequence: TGTGCCAGCAGCAAAAGGGACAGGGGGTCTAGCTCCTACGAGCAGTACTTC. Residues: CASSKRDRGSSSYEQYF. The J gene is TRBJ2-7, the V gene TRBV21-1; the table gives TRBD1 as D, unverified against the DNA. TRBV21-1 is noted as a pseudogene. This CDR3 contains 17 residues.

CDR3 in DNA: TGTGCCAGCAGCCAAGGACCTTGGGGGGGTGGCTACACCTTC. As protein: CASSQGPWGGGYTF. The rearrangement uses TRBV4-2 and TRBJ1-2; weak D call: TRBD1 (5 bases). The germline CDR1 and CDR2 sequences are LGHNA and YNFKEQ. CDR3 length: 14 residues. V lost 1 base and J lost 7, with 13 bases in between.

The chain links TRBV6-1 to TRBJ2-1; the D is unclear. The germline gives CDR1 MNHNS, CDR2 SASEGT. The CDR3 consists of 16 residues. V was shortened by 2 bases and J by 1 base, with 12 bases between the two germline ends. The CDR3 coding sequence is TGTGCCAGCAGTGAATGGGTGGGCCAGTCCTACAATGAGCAGTTCTTC. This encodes CASSEWVGQSYNEQFF.

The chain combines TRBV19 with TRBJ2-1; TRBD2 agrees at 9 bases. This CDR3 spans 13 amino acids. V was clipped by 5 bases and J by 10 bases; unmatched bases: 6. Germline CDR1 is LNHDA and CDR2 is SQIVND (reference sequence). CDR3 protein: CASSPGLAAEQFF. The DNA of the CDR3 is TGTGCCAGTAGTCCGGGACTAGCTGCGGAGCAGTTCTTC. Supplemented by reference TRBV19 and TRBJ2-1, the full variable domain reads DGGITQSPKYLFRKEGQNVTLSCEQNLNHDAMYWYRQDPGQGLRLIYYSQIVNDFQKGDIAEGYSVSREKKESFPLTVTSAQKNPTAFYLCASSPGLAAEQFFGPGTRLTVL.

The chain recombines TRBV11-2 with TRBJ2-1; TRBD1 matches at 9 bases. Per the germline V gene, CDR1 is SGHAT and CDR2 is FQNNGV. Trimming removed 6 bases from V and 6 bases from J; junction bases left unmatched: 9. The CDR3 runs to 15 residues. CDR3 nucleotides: TGTGCCAGCAGACCCGGGACAGGGACCTTCAATGAGCAGTTCTTC. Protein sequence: CASRPGTGTFNEQFF.